A selection of T cell receptor beta chains follows, all from one sample in a study of blood T cell repertoires in COVID-19. Data came from immunoSEQ multiplex PCR; TCRdb stores just in-frame clones and leaves some out. The data show fewer than 500,000 clones, with about 90% seen just once and around 0.7% held by the top ten. Sequenced material: PBMCs or T cells enriched from blood (not recorded which). These receptors all come from a woman under 30 who had recovered from COVID-19. Each CDR3 is given with its conserved first and last residue.

cdr3_aa v_call
CASSSSGLAGGPDTQYF TRBV5-1
CASSLRAGENTGELFF TRBV7-9
CATDRIVNTEAFF TRBV18
CASSLGATGAGGYTF TRBV7-6
CASSFPEISGANVLTF TRBV5-6
CASSPTLRLGEQYF TRBV5-1
CASRRGGESPLHF TRBV2
CASRETGGYGYTF TRBV5-1
CASSSRQSTGELFF TRBV5-4
CASSSRQANTNEKLFF TRBV27
CASSRRATEYTEAFF TRBV3-1/TRBV3-2
CSAGRGEAFF TRBV20-1
CASSLHDPRGYGYTF TRBV5-1
CAWSVGLAAYNEQFF TRBV30
CASSLKGQPYEQYF TRBV23-1
CASSLNYGYTF TRBV5-5
CASSGQGVEKLFF TRBV12-3/TRBV12-4
CASSLTDRNRGYTF TRBV7-9
CASSLDRLNEKLFF TRBV11-2
CASSPGGGQTFYGYTF TRBV18
CASINRGEGTEAFF TRBV6-5
CASSLTGSDGNTIYF TRBV10-2
CASSLARRYEQYF TRBV12-3/TRBV12-4
CASSLEGGSQETQYF TRBV5-1
CASSQDQYPGARNTEAFF TRBV4-2
CASSASTGGGNQPQHF TRBV27
CASSQLQGASYEQYF TRBV4-1
CAWSSTGVSHGYTF TRBV30
CASAPDRGGNTIYF TRBV12-5
CASSPRQGALYEQYF TRBV18
CASSLGGGSYNEQFF TRBV11-2
CASSLGPRGGISDGELFF TRBV11-2
CASSSSSGGDTQYF TRBV11-2
CASSFGGLSYNEQFF TRBV5-1
CSVAKAAGETEKLFF TRBV29-1
CASSFDGPNTGELFF TRBV11-3
CASSPSTGYGYTF TRBV14
CASREGQGSTEAFF TRBV5-1
CAISEERGNEQFF TRBV10-3
CASSERGVDTQYF TRBV6-1
CASSDQGRIPYEQYF TRBV6-1
CASSLGGPRNEQFF TRBV7-2
CASSQGGSTGNRHIQYF TRBV4-1
CASSYSGGAFF TRBV6-5